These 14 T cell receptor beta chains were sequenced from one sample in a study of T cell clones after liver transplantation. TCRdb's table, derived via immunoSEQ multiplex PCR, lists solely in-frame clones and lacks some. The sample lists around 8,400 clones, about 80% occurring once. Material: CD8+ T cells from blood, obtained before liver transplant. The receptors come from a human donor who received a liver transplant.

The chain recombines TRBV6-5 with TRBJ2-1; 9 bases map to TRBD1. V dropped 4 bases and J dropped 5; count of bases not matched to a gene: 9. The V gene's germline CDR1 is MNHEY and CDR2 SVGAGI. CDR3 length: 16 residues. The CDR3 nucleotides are TGTGCCAGCAGTTTACCGGACAGGGGTCCCGACAATGAGCAGTTCTTC. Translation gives CASSLPDRGPDNEQFF.

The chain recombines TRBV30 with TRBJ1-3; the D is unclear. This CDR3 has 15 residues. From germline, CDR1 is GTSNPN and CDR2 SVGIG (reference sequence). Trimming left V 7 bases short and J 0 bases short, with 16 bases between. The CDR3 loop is CALNNEAISGNTIYF. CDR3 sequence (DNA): TGTGCCTTAAATAACGAAGCAATCTCTGGAAACACCATATATTTT.

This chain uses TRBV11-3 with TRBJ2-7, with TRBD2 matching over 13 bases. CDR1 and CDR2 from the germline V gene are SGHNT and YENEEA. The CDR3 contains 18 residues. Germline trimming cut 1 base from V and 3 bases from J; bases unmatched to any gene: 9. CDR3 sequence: CASSLVLTSGGPIYEQYF. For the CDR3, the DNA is TGTGCCAGCAGCTTAGTTTTGACTAGCGGGGGGCCAATCTACGAGCAGTACTTC.

CDR3 nucleotides: TGTGCCACCAGCAGAGCCCCGACAGGGGAGGATGGCTACACCTTC. As protein: CATSRAPTGEDGYTF. The J gene is TRBJ1-2, the V gene TRBV15, with 8 bases fitting TRBD1. Germline assignment: CDR1 LNHNV and CDR2 YYDKDF (reference sequence). The CDR3 length is 15 residues. V dropped 1 base and J dropped 6; count of bases not matched to a gene: 7.

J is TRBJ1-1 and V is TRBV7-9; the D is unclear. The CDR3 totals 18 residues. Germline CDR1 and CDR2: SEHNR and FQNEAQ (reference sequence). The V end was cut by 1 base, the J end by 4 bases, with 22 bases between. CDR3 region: CASSLGPAGGGKGTEAFF. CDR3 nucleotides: TGTGCCAGCAGCTTAGGCCCGGCAGGTGGAGGGAAAGGCACTGAAGCTTTCTTT. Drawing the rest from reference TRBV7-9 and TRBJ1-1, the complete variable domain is DTGVSQNPRHKITKRGQNVTFRCDPISEHNRLYWYRQTLGQGPEFLTYFQNEAQLEKSRLLSDRFSAERPKGSFSTLEIQRTEQGDSAMYLCASSLGPAGGGKGTEAFFGQGTRLTVV.

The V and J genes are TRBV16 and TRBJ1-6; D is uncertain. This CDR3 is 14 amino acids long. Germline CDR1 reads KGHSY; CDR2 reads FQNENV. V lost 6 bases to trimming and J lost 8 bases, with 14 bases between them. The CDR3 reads CASSFRNGDSPLHF. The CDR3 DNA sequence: TGTGCCAGCAGTTTTAGAAACGGGGATTCACCCCTCCACTTT.

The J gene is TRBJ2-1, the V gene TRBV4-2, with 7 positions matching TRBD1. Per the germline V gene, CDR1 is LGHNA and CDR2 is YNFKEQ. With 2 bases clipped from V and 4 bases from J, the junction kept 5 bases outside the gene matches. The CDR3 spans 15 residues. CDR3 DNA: TGTGCCAGCAGCCAATTCAGGGACAGTTACAATGAGCAGTTCTTC. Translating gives CASSQFRDSYNEQFF.

The CDR3 DNA reads TGTGCCAGCAGTGAAGGCCCCCTGGGAGATGAGCAGTTCTTC. Translated, it gives CASSEGPLGDEQFF. J is TRBJ2-1 and V is TRBV2; TRBD2 might be the D (5 bases). The germline V gene has CDR1 SNHLY and CDR2 FYNNEI. CDR3 length: 14 amino acids. The V end was cut by 1 base, the J end by 8 bases, with 12 bases between.

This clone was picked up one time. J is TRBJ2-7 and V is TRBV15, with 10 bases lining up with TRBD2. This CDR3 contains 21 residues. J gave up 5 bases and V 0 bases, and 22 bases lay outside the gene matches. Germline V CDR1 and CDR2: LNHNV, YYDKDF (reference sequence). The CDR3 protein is CATSRDRGMGESGGALNEQYF. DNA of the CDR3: TGTGCCACCAGCAGAGATCGGGGTATGGGAGAGAGCGGGGGGGCCCTAAACGAGCAGTACTTC.

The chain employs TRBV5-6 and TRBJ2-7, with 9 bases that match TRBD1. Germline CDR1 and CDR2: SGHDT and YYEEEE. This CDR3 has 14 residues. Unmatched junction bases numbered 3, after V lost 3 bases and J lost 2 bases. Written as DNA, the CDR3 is TGTGCCAGCAGCTATGGGACAGGGACCTACGAGCAGTACTTC. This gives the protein CASSYGTGTYEQYF.

The CDR3: CASSSGQGLTMNTEAFF. CDR3 DNA sequence: TGTGCCAGCAGCTCAGGACAGGGGCTGACAATGAACACTGAAGCTTTCTTT. The chain is built from TRBV4-2 and TRBJ1-1, with TRBD1 identical over 9 bases. Germline CDR1 and CDR2: LGHNA and YNFKEQ. The CDR3 has 17 residues. With V trimmed by 5 bases and J by 0 bases, 10 bases remained unmatched.

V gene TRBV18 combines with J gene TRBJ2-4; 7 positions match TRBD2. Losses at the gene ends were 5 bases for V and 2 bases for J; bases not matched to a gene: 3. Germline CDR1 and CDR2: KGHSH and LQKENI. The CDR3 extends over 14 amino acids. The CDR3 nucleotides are TGTGCCAGCTCAAGAGCGGGGCCCAAAAACATTCAGTACTTC. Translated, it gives CASSRAGPKNIQYF. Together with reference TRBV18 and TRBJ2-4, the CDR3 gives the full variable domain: NAGVMQNPRHLVRRRGQEARLRCSPMKGHSHVYWYRQLPEEGLKFMVYLQKENIIDESGMPKERFSAEFPKEGPSILRIQQVVRGDSAAYFCASSRAGPKNIQYFGAGTRLSVL.

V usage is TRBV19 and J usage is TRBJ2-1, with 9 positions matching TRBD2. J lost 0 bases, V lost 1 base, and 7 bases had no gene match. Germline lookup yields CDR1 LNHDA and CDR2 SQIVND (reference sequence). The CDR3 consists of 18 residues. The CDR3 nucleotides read TGTGCCAGTAGTATAGCCCGTGGACTAGCGATCTCCTACAATGAGCAGTTCTTC. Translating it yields CASSIARGLAISYNEQFF.

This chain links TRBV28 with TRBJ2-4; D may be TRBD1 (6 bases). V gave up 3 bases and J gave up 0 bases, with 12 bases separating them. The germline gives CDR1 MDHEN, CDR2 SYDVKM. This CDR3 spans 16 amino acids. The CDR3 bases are TGTGCCAGCAGTTTCCCGGACAGTTTAGCCAAAAACATTCAGTACTTC. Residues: CASSFPDSLAKNIQYF.